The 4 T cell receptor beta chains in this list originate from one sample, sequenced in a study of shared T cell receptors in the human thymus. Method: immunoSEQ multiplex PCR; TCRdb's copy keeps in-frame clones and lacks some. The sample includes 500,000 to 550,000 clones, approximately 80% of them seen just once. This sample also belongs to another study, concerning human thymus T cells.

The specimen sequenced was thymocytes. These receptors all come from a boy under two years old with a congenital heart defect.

CDR3 region: CASSQLAGGPSDTQYF. In DNA, the CDR3 is TGTGCCAGCAGCCAACTAGCGGGAGGGCCATCCGATACGCAGTATTTT. This chain uses TRBV14 with TRBJ2-3, with 12 bases lining up with TRBD2. This CDR3 has 16 residues. Per the germline V gene, CDR1 is SGHDN and CDR2 is FVKESK. V lost 2 bases to trimming and J lost 6 bases; unmatched junction nucleotides: 6.

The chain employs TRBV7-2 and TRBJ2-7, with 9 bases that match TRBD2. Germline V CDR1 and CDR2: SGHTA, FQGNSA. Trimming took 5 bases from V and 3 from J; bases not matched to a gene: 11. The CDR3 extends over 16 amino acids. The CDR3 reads CASSPPGSGRFYEQYF. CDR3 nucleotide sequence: TGTGCCAGCAGCCCGCCGGGGAGCGGGAGGTTCTACGAGCAGTACTTC.

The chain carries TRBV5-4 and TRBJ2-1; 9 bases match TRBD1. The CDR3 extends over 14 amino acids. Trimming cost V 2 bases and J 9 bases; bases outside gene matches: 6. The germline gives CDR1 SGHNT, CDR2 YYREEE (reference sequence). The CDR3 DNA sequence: TGTGCCAGCAGCTTCCGGGACAGGGCGGGTGAGCAGTTCTTC. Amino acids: CASSFRDRAGEQFF.

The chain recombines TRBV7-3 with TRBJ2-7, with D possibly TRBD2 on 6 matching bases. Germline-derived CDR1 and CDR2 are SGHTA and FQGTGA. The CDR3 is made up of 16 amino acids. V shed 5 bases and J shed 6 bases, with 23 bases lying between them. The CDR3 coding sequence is TGTGCCAGCAGCCCCAAGCCGGGAGCCTCAATCCCCGAGCAGTACTTC. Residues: CASSPKPGASIPEQYF.